The 29 T cell receptor beta chains reported below all come from one sample, sequenced in a study of blood T cells in healthy people across ages. A sample-barcoded 5' primer and a J-beta primer mix were used in a second PCR of about 6 to 12 cycles. TCRdb fed the 5' RACE reads into MiXCR, producing one record per CDR3 protein. The data hold roughly 900,000 distinct CDR3 sequences, with 29% observed a single time. The sample was blood. The receptors originated from a woman older than 75 in good health.

This clonotype was seen many times. The chain recombines TRBV7-2 with TRBJ2-1, with 9 bases fitting TRBD1. The CDR3 has 13 amino acids. J was trimmed by 8 bases and V by 5 bases; bases with no gene match: 4. Germline CDR1 SGHTA, CDR2 FQGNSA. The DNA of the CDR3 is TGTGCCAGCAGCGAAGGGACAGGGCATGAGCAGTTCTTC. Translating it yields CASSEGTGHEQFF.

This clonotype was observed many times. The rearrangement joins TRBV5-1 to TRBJ1-1; tentatively, D is TRBD1 (5 bases). Germline V gene data show CDR1 as SGHRS and CDR2 as YFSETQ. Between the trimmed V and J ends, which lost 3 bases and 4 bases, there was a span of 10 bases. CDR3 length equals 13 residues. CDR3 nucleotide sequence: TGCGCCAGCAGCTCGGGGGGGTTCACTGAAGCTTTCTTT. Translating it yields CASSSGGFTEAFF.

This clonotype turned up a few times. The rearrangement links TRBV18 to TRBJ2-1; possibly TRBD2 for D (5 bases). The V and J ends lost 3 bases and 6 bases respectively, with 9 bases between them. Germline-derived CDR1 and CDR2 are KGHSH and LQKENI. The CDR3 is 13 residues long. CDR3 sequence: CASSPLSGNEQFF. The CDR3 DNA follows: TGTGCCAGCTCACCTCTCAGCGGCAATGAGCAGTTCTTC. Full variable domain (rest looked up from reference TRBV18 and TRBJ2-1): NAGVMQNPRHLVRRRGQEARLRCSPMKGHSHVYWYRQLPEEGLKFMVYLQKENIIDESGMPKERFSAEFPKEGPSILRIQQVVRGDSAAYFCASSPLSGNEQFFGPGTRLTVL.

Ten or more counts support this clonotype. The chain is built from TRBV7-2 and TRBJ1-1; D is possibly TRBD1 (5 bases). V was trimmed by 4 bases and J by 0 bases, leaving 9 bases between them. CDR3 length: 14 residues. CDR1 is SGHTA and CDR2 is FQGNSA in the germline V gene. The CDR3 is CASSSGRVNTEAFF. The CDR3 bases are TGTGCCAGCAGCTCGGGCAGGGTGAACACTGAAGCTTTCTTT. Combining the CDR3 with reference TRBV7-2 and TRBJ1-1 gives the whole variable domain GAGVSQSPSNKVTEKGKDVELRCDPISGHTALYWYRQSLGQGLEFLIYFQGNSAPDKSGLPSDRFSAERTGGSVSTLTIQRTQQEDSAVYLCASSSGRVNTEAFFGQGTRLTVV.

The chain links TRBV28 to TRBJ2-3, with 14 bases lining up with TRBD2. CDR1 is MDHEN, CDR2 SYDVKM, per germline. The CDR3 contains 15 residues. Trimming took 5 bases from V and 5 from J; bases not matched to a gene: 3. CDR3 DNA: TGTGCCAGCAGTGGACTAGCGGGAGGTGGAGATACGCAGTATTTT. Protein sequence: CASSGLAGGGDTQYF. Together with reference TRBV28 and TRBJ2-3, the CDR3 gives the full variable domain: DVKVTQSSRYLVKRTGEKVFLECVQDMDHENMFWYRQDPGLGLRLIYFSYDVKMKEKGDIPEGYSVSREKKERFSLILESASTNQTSMYLCASSGLAGGGDTQYFGPGTRLTVL.

In the case of this clonotype: A read error may be the cause here, since a much bigger clone is one base away. V and J are TRBV7-2 and TRBJ2-7; D may match TRBD1 or TRBD2 (5 bases each). V was shortened by 6 bases and J by 7 bases, with 22 bases between the two germline ends. This CDR3 region has 15 residues. The germline V gene encodes CDR1 SGHTA and CDR2 FQGNSA. The CDR3 DNA reads as TGTGCCAGCAGAACCGGGACCCCGAGCTACAATGAGCAGTACTTC. This gives the protein CASRTGTPSYNEQYF.

Only a few counts were recorded for this clonotype. The chain uses TRBV7-9 and TRBJ1-1; D may be TRBD1 (6 bases). Germline lookup yields CDR1 SEHNR and CDR2 FQNEAQ (reference sequence). The V end was cut by 5 bases, the J end by 7 bases, with 14 bases between. The CDR3 runs to 13 residues. CDR3: CASSPGRGGEAFF. DNA of the CDR3: TGTGCCAGCAGCCCCGGCAGGGGAGGTGAAGCTTTCTTT.

This clonotype was recorded many times. V is TRBV10-2 and J is TRBJ2-1; 10 bases fit TRBD2. This CDR3 is built from 16 residues. Trimming removed 2 bases from V and 9 bases from J; junction bases left unmatched: 10. The germline gives CDR1 WSHSY, CDR2 SAAADI. The CDR3 DNA reads TGCGCCAGCAGTGAGCGGCTAGCGGGGGTGGTAGGTGAGCAGTTCTTC. Translating it yields CASSERLAGVVGEQFF.

The rearrangement links TRBV29-1 to TRBJ2-1, with 11 bases matching TRBD2. The CDR3 is made up of 15 amino acids. The trim removed 2 bases at V and 8 bases at J, leaving 8 bases unmatched. Germline-derived CDR1 and CDR2 are SQVTM and ANQGSEA. The CDR3 coding sequence is TGCAGCGTTGAACATGGTCTAGCGGGAGGTGATGAGCAGTTCTTC. It specifies CSVEHGLAGGDEQFF.

This chain uses TRBV20-1 with TRBJ1-6, with TRBD1 matching over 8 bases. CDR3 size: 16 residues. J was trimmed by 1 base and V by 3 bases; bases with no gene match: 5. Per the germline V gene, CDR1 is DFQATT and CDR2 is SNEGSKA (reference sequence). CDR3 in DNA: TGCAGTGCTAGTTTCAGGGGGCGATCCTATAATTCACCCCTCCACTTT. Translation: CSASFRGRSYNSPLHF.

The sample holds many counts of this clonotype. V and J are TRBV29-1 and TRBJ2-1; D could derive from TRBD1 or TRBD2 (6 bases each). V was cut by 2 bases and J by 5 bases, with 13 bases left in between. The CDR3 is made up of 14 amino acids. Looked up from germline, CDR1 is SQVTM and CDR2 is ANQGSEA. The CDR3 reads CSVESGGFNNEQFF. CDR3 nucleotide sequence: TGCAGCGTTGAATCCGGGGGCTTCAACAATGAGCAGTTCTTC.

This clonotype was seen ten or more times. The genes are TRBV20-1 and TRBJ2-7; 9 positions agree with TRBD1. Germline loops: CDR1 DFQATT, CDR2 SNEGSKA (reference sequence). The CDR3 is 15 amino acids. J gave up 2 bases and V 0 bases, and 5 bases lay outside the gene matches. The CDR3 loop reads CSARDLGQGPYEQYF. As DNA, the CDR3 is TGCAGTGCTAGAGATCTGGGACAGGGACCCTACGAGCAGTACTTC.

The J gene is TRBJ2-1, the V gene TRBV15, with a tentative D call TRBD2 (6 bases). The germline V gene encodes CDR1 LNHNV and CDR2 YYDKDF (reference sequence). This CDR3 has 14 amino acids. Trimming took off 0 bases at V and 9 bases at J, with 12 bases between the two ends. The chain's CDR3 is CATSRDPGRSEQFF. The CDR3 DNA reads as TGTGCCACCAGCAGAGATCCAGGGAGGAGTGAGCAGTTCTTC.

This clonotype was detected ten times or more. The gene calls are TRBV15 and TRBJ1-2; D uncertain. The V gene lost 2 bases and the J gene lost 4 bases, with 11 bases spanning the gap. Germline V gene sequence: CDR1 LNHNV, CDR2 YYDKDF (reference sequence). The CDR3 is 14 amino acids. CDR3 sequence (DNA): TGTGCCACCAGCAGATCCTGGACGGCCTATGGCTACACCTTC. Its translation is CATSRSWTAYGYTF.

The V and J genes are TRBV7-9 and TRBJ1-1; D is unclear. Trimming shortened V by 3 bases and J by 10 bases, and 18 bases separated the two germline ends. CDR1 is SEHNR, CDR2 FQNEAQ, per germline (reference sequence). The CDR3 is made up of 14 amino acids. The CDR3 reads CASSLARGSIVAFF. In DNA, the CDR3 is TGTGCCAGCAGCTTGGCGCGGGGTTCTATTGTAGCTTTCTTT.

This clonotype occurred many times. V and J are TRBV11-2 and TRBJ2-3; D is unresolved. Germline CDR1 and CDR2: SGHAT and FQNNGV. V shed 1 base and J shed 3 bases, with 14 bases lying between them. This CDR3 region has 16 residues. CDR3 in amino acids: CASSLGAGFRTDTQYF. The DNA for the CDR3 is TGTGCCAGCAGCTTAGGGGCAGGATTTCGGACAGATACGCAGTATTTT.

This clonotype appeared many times. V gene TRBV4-3 combines with J gene TRBJ1-1; D gene uncertain. Germline V gene data show CDR1 as LGHNA and CDR2 as YSLEER. Trimming took 1 base from V and 0 from J, leaving 9 bases between them. The CDR3 spans 15 residues. DNA of the CDR3: TGCGCCAGCAGCCAAGTGTTAGGGCTGAACACTGAAGCTTTCTTT. This gives the protein CASSQVLGLNTEAFF.

This clonotype was observed a handful of times. This chain connects TRBV11-3 to TRBJ2-1, with 12 bases fitting TRBD1. The J segment lost 8 bases and the V segment lost 5 bases, leaving 4 bases of the junction unmatched. The CDR3 is made up of 14 amino acids. Germline V gives CDR1 SGHNT, CDR2 YENEEA. This chain's CDR3 is CASSGGTGGYEQFF. Written as DNA, the CDR3 is TGTGCCAGCAGCGGTGGGACAGGGGGCTATGAGCAGTTCTTC.

At least ten counts were recorded for this clonotype. The J gene is TRBJ2-1, the V gene TRBV4-3, with 9 bases fitting TRBD1. V lost 1 base and J lost 8; bases outside the gene matches: 9. Looked up from germline, CDR1 is LGHNA and CDR2 is YSLEER. This CDR3 contains 16 residues. CDR3 nucleotides: TGCGCCAGCAGCCAAGTGCCCGGGACAGGGTCATATGAGCAGTTCTTC. It encodes CASSQVPGTGSYEQFF.

This clonotype was counted at least ten times. V usage is TRBV7-2 and J usage is TRBJ2-3; the D gene could be TRBD1 or TRBD2 (5 bases each). The V gene lost 0 bases and the J gene lost 2 bases, with 9 bases spanning the gap. Germline assignment: CDR1 SGHTA and CDR2 FQGNSA. CDR3 size: 15 residues. Here the CDR3 reads CASSLAGVLTDTQYF. The CDR3 DNA is TGTGCCAGCAGCTTAGCGGGGGTCCTCACAGATACGCAGTATTTT.

With regard to this clonotype: Being one base from a much bigger clone, this may be a read error. No conserved phenylalanine or tryptophan is present at the end of the CDR3, so a read error is the likely explanation. J is TRBJ2-4 and V is TRBV4-3; TRBD2 agrees at 15 bases. The assigned J gene may be wrong: the sequence end matches TRBJ2-5 better. CDR1 is LGHNA and CDR2 is YSLEER in the germline V gene. The CDR3 covers 17 residues. For the CDR3, the DNA is TGCGCCAGCAGCCAGGGACTAGCGGGGGGCGGCGGAGAGACCCAGTACTTA. This gives the protein CASSQGLAGGGGETQYL.

This clonotype was recorded many times. Here the CDR3 DNA reads TGTGCCAGCAGTTCCAGACCGGGCTCTACGTCACCCCTCCACTTT. Translating gives CASSSRPGSTSPLHF. The J gene is TRBJ1-6, the V gene TRBV27; D uncertain. Germline CDR1 is MNHEY and CDR2 is SMNVEV (reference sequence). CDR3 length: 15 residues. The ends were cut back, 4 bases at V and 10 bases at J, with 17 bases in the middle.

The table lists this clonotype with many counts. The V call is TRBV5-1, the J call TRBJ2-4; 9 bases match TRBD1. The V gene end was trimmed by 0 bases and the J gene end by 3 bases; junction bases not matched to a gene: 4. The CDR3 is 16 residues long. Germline CDR1 and CDR2: SGHRS and YFSETQ. The CDR3 nucleotides are TGCGCCAGCAGCTTGGAGGGACAGGGTCTCAAAAACATTCAGTACTTC. This gives the protein CASSLEGQGLKNIQYF.

As to this clonotype: This may come from a read error, since a much larger clone is one base off. The CDR3 coding sequence is TGTGCCGGCAGCCAAGAGGGACAAATCAACAATGAGCAGTTCTTC. This translates into CAGSQEGQINNEQFF. The V call is TRBV3-1, the J call TRBJ2-1; D may be TRBD1 (6 bases). Germline assignment: CDR1 LGHDT and CDR2 YNNKEL (reference sequence). The CDR3 loop spans 15 amino acids.

At least ten counts were recorded for this clonotype. Compared with germline, one end of the junction differs, possibly owing to a read error. The V gene is TRBV27, the J gene TRBJ2-5; TRBD1 aligns across 7 bases. This CDR3 region has 15 residues. Germline assignment: CDR1 MNHEY and CDR2 SMNVEV (reference sequence). This chain's CDR3 is CAGRPDRDWGETQYF. As DNA, the CDR3 is TGTGCCGGCAGACCCGACAGGGATTGGGGGGAGACCCAGTACTTC.

A remark on this clonotype: A much larger clone differs from this one at a single base, so this may be a read error. The chain recombines TRBV28 with TRBJ2-1; no definite D call. Germline V gene sequence: CDR1 MDHEN, CDR2 SYDVKM. The CDR3 spans 16 residues. The CDR3 loop is CASSFLTVSSCNEQFF. Here the CDR3 DNA reads TGTGCCAGCAGCTTTCTAACTGTGAGCTCCTGCAATGAGCAGTTCTTC.

In its sample, this clonotype was seen a few times. CDR3 bases: TGTGCCAGCACCCCCGCCCCCGGGACAGTTCGAAATACGCAGTATTTT. It is translated as CASTPAPGTVRNTQYF. The V gene is TRBV7-9, the J gene TRBJ2-3; 7 bases map to TRBD1. Germline V gene lookup returns CDR1 SEHNR and CDR2 FQNEAQ (reference sequence). CDR3 length equals 16 residues. The V segment lost 7 bases and the J segment 7 bases; nucleotides outside the gene matches: 17. Full variable domain (remainder filled in from reference TRBV7-9 and TRBJ2-3): DTGVSQNPRHKITKRGQNVTFRCDPISEHNRLYWYRQTLGQGPEFLTYFQNEAQLEKSRLLSDRFSAERPKGSFSTLEIQRTEQGDSAMYLCASTPAPGTVRNTQYFGPGTRLTVL.

Worth noting for this clonotype: Given a much more abundant clone one base away, this may be a read error. The J gene is TRBJ2-1, the V gene TRBV7-2; D might be TRBD2 (6 bases). Germline V gives CDR1 SGHTA, CDR2 FQGNSA. The CDR3 spans 17 residues. V dropped 2 bases and J dropped 4 bases, with 18 bases sitting between them. This CDR3 is CASSLSGGFASYNEQFF. The CDR3 nucleotides are TGTGCCAGCAGCTTAAGTGGGGGGTTCGCATCGTACAATGAGCAGTTCTTC.

The J gene is TRBJ1-5, the V gene TRBV20-1; TRBD1 matches at 10 bases. The CDR3 spans 13 residues. The V gene's germline CDR1 is DFQATT and CDR2 SNEGSKA (reference sequence). Trimming cost V 6 bases and J 5 bases; bases outside gene matches: 4. CDR3 sequence reads: CSAPGTGDQPQHF. DNA of the CDR3: TGCAGTGCCCCCGGGACAGGGGATCAGCCCCAGCATTTT.